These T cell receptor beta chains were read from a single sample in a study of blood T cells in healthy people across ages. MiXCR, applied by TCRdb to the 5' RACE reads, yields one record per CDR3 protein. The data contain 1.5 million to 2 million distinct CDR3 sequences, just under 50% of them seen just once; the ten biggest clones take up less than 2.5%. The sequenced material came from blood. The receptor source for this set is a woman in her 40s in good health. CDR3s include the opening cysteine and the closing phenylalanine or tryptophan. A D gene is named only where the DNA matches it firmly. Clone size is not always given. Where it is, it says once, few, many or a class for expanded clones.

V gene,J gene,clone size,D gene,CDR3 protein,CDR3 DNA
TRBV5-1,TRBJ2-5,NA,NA,CASSLTTDDRETQYF,TGCGCCAGCAGCTTGACGACAGACGACAGGGAGACCCAGTACTTC
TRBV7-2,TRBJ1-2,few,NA,CASSLAPGANYGYTF,TGTGCCAGCAGCTTAGCTCCAGGCGCGAACTATGGCTACACCTTC
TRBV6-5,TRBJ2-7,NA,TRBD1,CASSRTGTDGPYEQYF,TGTGCCAGCAGCCGGACCGGGACAGATGGGCCCTACGAGCAGTACTTC
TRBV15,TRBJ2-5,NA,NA,CATSRAQGWETQYF,TGTGCCACCAGCAGAGCGCAGGGGTGGGAGACCCAGTACTTC
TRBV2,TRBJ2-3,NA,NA,CAYLRGISTDTQYF,TGTGCCTATCTTCGGGGCATTAGCACAGATACGCAGTATTTT
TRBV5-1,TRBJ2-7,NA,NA,CASSLYSEPSSYEQYF,TGCGCCAGCAGCTTGTATTCTGAGCCAAGCTCCTACGAGCAGTACTTC
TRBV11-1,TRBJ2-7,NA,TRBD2,CASSLRRAGTSSEQYF,TGTGCCAGCAGCTTAAGGAGGGCCGGGACTAGCTCCGAGCAGTACTTC
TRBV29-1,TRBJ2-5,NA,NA,CSAQQGWGETQYF,TGCAGCGCTCAACAGGGATGGGGAGAGACCCAGTACTTC
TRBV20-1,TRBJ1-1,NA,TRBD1,CSARDRGLSTEAFF,TGCAGTGCTAGGGACAGGGGGCTCAGCACTGAAGCTTTCTTT
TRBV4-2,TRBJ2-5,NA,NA,CASSQDPIGGAQETQYF,TGTGCCAGCAGCCAAGACCCAATTGGCGGGGCCCAAGAGACCCAGTACTTC
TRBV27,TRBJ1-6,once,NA,CATHISYNSPLHF,TGTGCCACCCACATCTCCTATAATTCACCCCTCCACTTT
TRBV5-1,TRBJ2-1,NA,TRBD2,CASRLAVEQFF,TGCGCCAGCCGACTAGCAGTTGAACAGTTCTTC
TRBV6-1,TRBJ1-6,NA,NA,CASSAQAGPGGNSYNSPLHF,TGTGCCAGCAGTGCCCAAGCGGGACCCGGGGGTAACTCCTATAATTCACCCCTCCACTTT
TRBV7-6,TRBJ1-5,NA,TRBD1,CASSLADRGLGQPQHF,TGTGCCAGCAGCTTAGCGGACAGGGGGCTCGGTCAGCCCCAGCATTTT
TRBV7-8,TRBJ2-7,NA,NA,CASSVLQGYEQYF,TGTGCCAGCAGCGTGCTTCAGGGGTACGAGCAGTACTTC
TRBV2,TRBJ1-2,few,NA,CASSGVTDYGYTF,TGTGCCAGCAGTGGAGTGACTGACTATGGCTACACCTTC
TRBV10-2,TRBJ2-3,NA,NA,CASRAETHTDTQYF,TGCGCCAGCAGGGCGGAGACCCACACAGATACGCAGTATTTT
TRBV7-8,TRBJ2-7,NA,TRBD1,CASSLTPDRGYEQYF,TGTGCCAGCAGCTTAACGCCGGACAGGGGCTACGAGCAGTACTTC
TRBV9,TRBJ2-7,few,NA,CASSVGLATEQYF,TGTGCCAGCAGCGTAGGCCTAGCGACGGAGCAGTACTTC
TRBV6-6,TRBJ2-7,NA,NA,CASSLGPFPLHEQYF,TGTGCCAGCAGTCTCGGGCCCTTTCCCCTCCACGAGCAGTACTTC
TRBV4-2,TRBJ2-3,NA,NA,CASSQDRGAFSTDTQYF,TGTGCCAGCAGCCAAGATCGGGGGGCATTTAGCACAGATACGCAGTATTTT
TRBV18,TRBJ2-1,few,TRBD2,CASSLWTSGVDNEQFF,TGTGCCAGCTCACTCTGGACTAGCGGGGTTGACAATGAGCAGTTCTTC
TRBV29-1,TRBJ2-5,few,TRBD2,CSVTSGGAGETQYF,TGCAGCGTTACTAGCGGGGGGGCCGGGGAGACCCAGTACTTC
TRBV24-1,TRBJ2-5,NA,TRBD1,CATSDPGDRLGETQYF,TGTGCCACCAGTGATCCAGGGGACAGGCTGGGGGAGACCCAGTACTTC
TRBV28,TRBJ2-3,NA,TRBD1,CASSGRGQGRTDTQYF,TGTGCCAGCAGTGGGAGGGGACAGGGTCGGACAGATACGCAGTATTTT
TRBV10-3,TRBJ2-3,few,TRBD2,CAISTPSGSTDTQYF,TGTGCCATCAGTACCCCTAGCGGAAGCACAGATACGCAGTATTTT
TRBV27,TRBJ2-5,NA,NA,CASRAFRRPGDQYF,TGTGCCAGCCGAGCGTTCAGGCGACCCGGGGACCAGTACTTC
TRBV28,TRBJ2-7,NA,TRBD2,CASSTGAGGLIYEQYF,TGTGCCAGCAGTACCGGGGCGGGGGGGCTGATCTACGAGCAGTACTTC
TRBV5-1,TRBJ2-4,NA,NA,CASSFSSGTKNIQYF,TGCGCCAGCAGCTTCTCCTCAGGGACCAAAAACATTCAGTACTTC
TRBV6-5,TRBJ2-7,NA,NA,CASSYSRRNEQYF,TGTGCCAGCAGTTACTCGAGGCGAAACGAGCAGTACTTC
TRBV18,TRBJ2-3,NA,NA,CVSSPPGTDTQYF,TGTGTCAGCTCACCACCCGGCACAGATACGCAGTATTTT
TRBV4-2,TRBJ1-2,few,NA,CASSQDSRVYGYTF,TGTGCCAGCAGCCAAGATTCCAGGGTGTACGGCTACACCTTC
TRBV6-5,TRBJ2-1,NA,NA,CASSTIPSYNEQFF,TGTGCCAGCAGTACTATCCCCAGTTATAATGAGCAGTTCTTC
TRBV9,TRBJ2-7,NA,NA,CASSVGYAAGRGGYEQYF,TGTGCCAGCAGCGTAGGATACGCGGCAGGACGGGGAGGCTACGAGCAGTACTTC
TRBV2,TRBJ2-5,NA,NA,CASSGDFETQYF,TGTGCCAGCAGTGGGGACTTTGAGACCCAGTACTTC
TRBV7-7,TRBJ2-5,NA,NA,CASSPDYQETQYF,TGTGCTAGCAGTCCGGACTACCAAGAGACCCAGTACTTC
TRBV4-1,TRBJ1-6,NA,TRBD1,CASSRAGGDSPLHF,TGCGCCAGCAGCCGAGCAGGGGGCGATTCACCCCTCCACTTT
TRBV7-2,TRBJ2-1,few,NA,CASSFGWPYNEQFF,TGTGCCAGCAGCTTCGGGTGGCCCTACAATGAGCAGTTCTTC
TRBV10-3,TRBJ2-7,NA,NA,CAISGGGVSYEQYF,TGTGCCATCAGTGGAGGGGGGGTCTCCTACGAGCAGTACTTC
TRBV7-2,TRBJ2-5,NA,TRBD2,CASRHGTSGGLQETQYF,TGTGCCAGCAGGCACGGGACTAGCGGGGGCCTCCAAGAGACCCAGTACTTC
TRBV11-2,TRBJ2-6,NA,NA,CASSLDSARGANVLTF,TGTGCCAGCAGCTTAGATTCGGCGCGGGGGGCCAACGTCCTGACTTTC
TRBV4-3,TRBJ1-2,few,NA,CASSQDRQLNYGYTF,TGCGCCAGCAGCCAAGATCGACAGCTTAACTATGGCTACACCTTC
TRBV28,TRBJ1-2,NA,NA,CASGFMSLGQIGRTNYVYTF,TGTGCCAGCGGTTTCATGAGTCTAGGACAGATAGGGCGAACTAACTATGTCTACACCTTC
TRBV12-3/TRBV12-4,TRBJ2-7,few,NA,CASSLPGKWYEQYF,TGTGCCAGCAGTTTACCGGGAAAGTGGTACGAGCAGTACTTC
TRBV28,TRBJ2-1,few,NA,CASRKWTSNEQFF,TGTGCCAGCAGAAAATGGACCAGCAATGAGCAGTTCTTC
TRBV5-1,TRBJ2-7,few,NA,CASSLDSNVEQYF,TGCGCCAGCAGCTTGGACAGTAATGTCGAGCAGTACTTC
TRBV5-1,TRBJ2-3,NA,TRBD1,CASSVRTGGRTDTQYF,TGCGCCAGCAGCGTCAGGACAGGGGGCCGGACAGATACGCAGTATTTT